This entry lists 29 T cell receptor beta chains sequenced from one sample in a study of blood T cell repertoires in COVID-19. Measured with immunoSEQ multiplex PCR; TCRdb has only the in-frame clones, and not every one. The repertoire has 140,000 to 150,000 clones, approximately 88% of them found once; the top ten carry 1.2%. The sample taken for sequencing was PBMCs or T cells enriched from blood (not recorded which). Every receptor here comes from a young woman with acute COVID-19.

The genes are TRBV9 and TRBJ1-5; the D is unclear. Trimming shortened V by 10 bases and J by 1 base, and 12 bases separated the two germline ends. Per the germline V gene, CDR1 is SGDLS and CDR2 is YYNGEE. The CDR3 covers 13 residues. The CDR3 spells CASSAGSNQPQHF. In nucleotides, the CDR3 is TGTGCCTCCTCAGCCGGGAGCAATCAGCCCCAGCATTTT.

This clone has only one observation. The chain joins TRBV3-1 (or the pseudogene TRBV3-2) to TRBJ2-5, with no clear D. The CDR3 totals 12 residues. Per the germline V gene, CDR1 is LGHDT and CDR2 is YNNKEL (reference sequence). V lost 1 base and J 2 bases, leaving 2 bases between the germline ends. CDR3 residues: CASSQVQETQYF. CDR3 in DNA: TGTGCCAGCAGCCAAGTACAAGAGACCCAGTACTTC.

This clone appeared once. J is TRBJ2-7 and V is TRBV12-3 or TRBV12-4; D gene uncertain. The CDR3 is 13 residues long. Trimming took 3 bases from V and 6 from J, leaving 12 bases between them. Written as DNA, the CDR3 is TGTGCCAGCAGTTTCTCGCAGTCAGGCGAGCAGTACTTC. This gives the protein CASSFSQSGEQYF.

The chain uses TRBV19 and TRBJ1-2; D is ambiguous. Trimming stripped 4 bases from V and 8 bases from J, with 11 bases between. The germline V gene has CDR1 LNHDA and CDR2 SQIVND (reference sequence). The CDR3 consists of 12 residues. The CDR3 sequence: CASSTGRRGYTF. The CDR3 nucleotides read TGTGCCAGTAGTACGGGAAGGAGGGGCTACACCTTC. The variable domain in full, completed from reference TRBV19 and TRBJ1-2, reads DGGITQSPKYLFRKEGQNVTLSCEQNLNHDAMYWYRQDPGQGLRLIYYSQIVNDFQKGDIAEGYSVSREKKESFPLTVTSAQKNPTAFYLCASSTGRRGYTFGSGTRLTVV.

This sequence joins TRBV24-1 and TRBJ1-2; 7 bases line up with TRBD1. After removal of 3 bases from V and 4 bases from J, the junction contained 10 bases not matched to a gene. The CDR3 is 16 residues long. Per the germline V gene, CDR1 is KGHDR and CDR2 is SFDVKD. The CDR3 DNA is TGTGCCACCAGTGATCCGGGCACAACAGGGGCCTATGGCTACACCTTC. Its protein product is CATSDPGTTGAYGYTF.

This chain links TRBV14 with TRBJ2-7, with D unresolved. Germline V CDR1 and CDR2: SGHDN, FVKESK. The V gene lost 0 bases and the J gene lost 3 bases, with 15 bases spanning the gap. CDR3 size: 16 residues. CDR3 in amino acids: CASSQDDVSANYEQYF. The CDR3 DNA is TGTGCCAGCAGCCAAGATGATGTCAGCGCCAACTACGAGCAGTACTTC.

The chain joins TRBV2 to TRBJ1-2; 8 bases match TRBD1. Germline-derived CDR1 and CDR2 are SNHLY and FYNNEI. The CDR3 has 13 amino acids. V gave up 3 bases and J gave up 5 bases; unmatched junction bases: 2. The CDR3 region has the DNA TGTGCCAGCAGTGACCGGACAGGGTATGGCTACACCTTC. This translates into CASSDRTGYGYTF.

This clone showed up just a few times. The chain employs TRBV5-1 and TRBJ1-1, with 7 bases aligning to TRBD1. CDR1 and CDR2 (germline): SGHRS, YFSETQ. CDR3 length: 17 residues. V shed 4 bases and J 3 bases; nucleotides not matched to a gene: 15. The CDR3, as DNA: TGCGCCAGCAGCGAAGCAGGGGGGAGGATCGGGGACACTGAAGCTTTCTTT. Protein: CASSEAGGRIGDTEAFF.

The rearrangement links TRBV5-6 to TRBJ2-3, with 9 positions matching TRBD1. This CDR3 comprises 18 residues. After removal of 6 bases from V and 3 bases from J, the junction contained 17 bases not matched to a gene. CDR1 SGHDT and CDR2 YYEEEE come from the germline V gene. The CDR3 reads CASNLVTGDRVATDTQYF. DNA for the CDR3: TGTGCCAGCAACCTCGTGACTGGGGACAGGGTGGCGACAGATACGCAGTATTTT.

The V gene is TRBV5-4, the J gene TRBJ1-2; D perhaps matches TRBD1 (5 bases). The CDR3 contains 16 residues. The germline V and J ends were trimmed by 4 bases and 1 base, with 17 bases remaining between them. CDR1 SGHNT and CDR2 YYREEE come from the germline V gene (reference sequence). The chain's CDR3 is CASSRPPDTINYGYTF. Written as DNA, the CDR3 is TGTGCCAGCAGCCGCCCGCCGGACACAATTAACTATGGCTACACCTTC.

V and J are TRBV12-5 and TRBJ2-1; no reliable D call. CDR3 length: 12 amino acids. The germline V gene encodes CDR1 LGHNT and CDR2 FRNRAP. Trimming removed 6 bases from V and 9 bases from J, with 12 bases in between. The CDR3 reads CASGTLTGEQFF. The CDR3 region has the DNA TGTGCTAGTGGAACCCTGACGGGTGAGCAGTTCTTC.

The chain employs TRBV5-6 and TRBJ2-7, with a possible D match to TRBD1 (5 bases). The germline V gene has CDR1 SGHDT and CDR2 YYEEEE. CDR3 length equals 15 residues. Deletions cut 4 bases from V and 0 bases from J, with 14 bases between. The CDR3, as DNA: TGTGCCAGCAGCGCCCAGGGTCCCCTCTCCTACGAGCAGTACTTC. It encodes CASSAQGPLSYEQYF.

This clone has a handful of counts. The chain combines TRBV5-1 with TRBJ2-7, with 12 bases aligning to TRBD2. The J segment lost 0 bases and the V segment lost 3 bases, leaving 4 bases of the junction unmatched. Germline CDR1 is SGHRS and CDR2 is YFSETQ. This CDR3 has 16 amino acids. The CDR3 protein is CASSSGTSGFSYEQYF. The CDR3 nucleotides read TGCGCCAGCAGCTCCGGGACTAGCGGGTTCTCCTACGAGCAGTACTTC.

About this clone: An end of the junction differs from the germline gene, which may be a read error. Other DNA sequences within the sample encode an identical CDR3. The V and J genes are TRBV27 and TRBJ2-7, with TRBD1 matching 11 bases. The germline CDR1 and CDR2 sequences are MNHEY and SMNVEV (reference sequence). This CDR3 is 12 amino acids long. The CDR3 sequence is CASRDRGYEQYF. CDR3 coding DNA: TGTGCCAGCCGGGACAGGGGGTACGAGCAGTATTTC.

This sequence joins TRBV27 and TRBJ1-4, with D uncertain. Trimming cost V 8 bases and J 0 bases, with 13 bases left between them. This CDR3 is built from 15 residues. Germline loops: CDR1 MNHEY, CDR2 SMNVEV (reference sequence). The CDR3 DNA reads TGTGCCAGCGCCTCCCCCGGGGCAACTAATGAAAAACTGTTTTTT. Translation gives CASASPGATNEKLFF.

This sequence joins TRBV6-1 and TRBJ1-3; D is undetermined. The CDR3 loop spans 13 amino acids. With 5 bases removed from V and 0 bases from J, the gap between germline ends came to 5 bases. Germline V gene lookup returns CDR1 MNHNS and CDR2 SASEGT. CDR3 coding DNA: TGTGCCAGCAGTCTCTCCTCTGGAAACACCATATATTTT. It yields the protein CASSLSSGNTIYF.

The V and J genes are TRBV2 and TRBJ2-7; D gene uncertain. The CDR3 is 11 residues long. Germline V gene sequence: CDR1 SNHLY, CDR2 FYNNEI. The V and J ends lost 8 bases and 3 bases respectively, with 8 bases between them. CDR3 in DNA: TGTGCCAGCCGAGAATTCTACGAGCAGTACTTC. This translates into CASREFYEQYF. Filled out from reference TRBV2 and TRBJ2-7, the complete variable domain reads EPEVTQTPSHQVTQMGQEVILRCVPISNHLYFYWYRQILGQKVEFLVSFYNNEISEKSEIFDDQFSVERPDGSNFTLKIRSTKLEDSAMYFCASREFYEQYFGPGTRLTVT.

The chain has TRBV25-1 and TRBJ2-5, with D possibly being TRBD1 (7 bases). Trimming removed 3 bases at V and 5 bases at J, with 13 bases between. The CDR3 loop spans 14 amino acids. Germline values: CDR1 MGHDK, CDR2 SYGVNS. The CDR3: CASSDQGGGETQYF. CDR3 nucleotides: TGTGCCAGCAGTGACCAGGGGGGTGGTGAGACCCAGTACTTC.

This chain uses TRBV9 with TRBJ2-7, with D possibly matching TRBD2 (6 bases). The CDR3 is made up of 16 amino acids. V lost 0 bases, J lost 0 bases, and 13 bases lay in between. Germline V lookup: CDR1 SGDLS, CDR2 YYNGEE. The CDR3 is CASSVDGGASSYEQYF. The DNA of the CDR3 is TGTGCCAGCAGCGTAGATGGCGGGGCCAGCTCCTACGAGCAGTACTTC.

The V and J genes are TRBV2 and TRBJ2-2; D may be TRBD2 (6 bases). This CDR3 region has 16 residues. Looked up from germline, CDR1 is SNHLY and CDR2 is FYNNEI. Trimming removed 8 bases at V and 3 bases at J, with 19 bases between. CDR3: CASYSGEWGYTGELFF. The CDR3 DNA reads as TGTGCCAGCTATTCGGGGGAATGGGGATACACCGGGGAGCTGTTTTTT.

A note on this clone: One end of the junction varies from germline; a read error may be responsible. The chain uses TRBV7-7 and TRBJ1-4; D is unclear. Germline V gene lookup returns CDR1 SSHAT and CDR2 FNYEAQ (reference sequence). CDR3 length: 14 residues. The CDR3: CASSLGGSNEKLFF. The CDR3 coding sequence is TGTGCTAGCAGCCTCGGCGGGTCTAATGAAAAACTGTTTTTT.

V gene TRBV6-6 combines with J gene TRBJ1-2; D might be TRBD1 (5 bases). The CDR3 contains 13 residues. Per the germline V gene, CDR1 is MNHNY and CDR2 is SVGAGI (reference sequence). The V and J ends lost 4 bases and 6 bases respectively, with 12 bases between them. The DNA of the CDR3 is TGTGCCAGCAGTTCGCGGGGACCCGATGGCTACACCTTC. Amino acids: CASSSRGPDGYTF.

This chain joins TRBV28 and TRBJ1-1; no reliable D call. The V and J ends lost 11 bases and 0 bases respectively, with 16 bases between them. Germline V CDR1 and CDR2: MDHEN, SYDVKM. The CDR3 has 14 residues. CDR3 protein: CAGKDSNMNTEAFF. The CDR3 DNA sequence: TGTGCCGGTAAGGACTCCAACATGAACACTGAAGCTTTCTTT.

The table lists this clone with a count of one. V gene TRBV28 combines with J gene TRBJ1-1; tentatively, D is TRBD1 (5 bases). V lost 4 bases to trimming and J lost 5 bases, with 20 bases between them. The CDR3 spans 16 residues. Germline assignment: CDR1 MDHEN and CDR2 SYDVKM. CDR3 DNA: TGTGCCAGCAGTTCCCCCCAGGCTGGGGGGGGAACTGAAGCTTTCTTT. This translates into CASSSPQAGGGTEAFF. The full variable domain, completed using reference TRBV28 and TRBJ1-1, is DVKVTQSSRYLVKRTGEKVFLECVQDMDHENMFWYRQDPGLGLRLIYFSYDVKMKEKGDIPEGYSVSREKKERFSLILESASTNQTSMYLCASSSPQAGGGTEAFFGQGTRLTVV.

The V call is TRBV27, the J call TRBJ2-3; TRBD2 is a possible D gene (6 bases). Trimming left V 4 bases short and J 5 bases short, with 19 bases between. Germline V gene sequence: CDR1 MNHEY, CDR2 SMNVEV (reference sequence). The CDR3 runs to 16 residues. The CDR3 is CASSSRDFLRGDTQYF. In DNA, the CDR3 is TGTGCCAGCAGTTCCCGGGACTTCTTAAGGGGAGATACGCAGTATTTT.

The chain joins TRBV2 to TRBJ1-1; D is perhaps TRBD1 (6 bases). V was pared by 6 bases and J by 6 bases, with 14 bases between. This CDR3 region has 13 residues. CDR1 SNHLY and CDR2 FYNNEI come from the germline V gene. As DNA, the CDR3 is TGTGCCAGCAGGTCTACAGGGTACCCTGAAGCTTTCTTT. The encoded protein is CASRSTGYPEAFF. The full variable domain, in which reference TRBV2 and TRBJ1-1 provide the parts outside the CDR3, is EPEVTQTPSHQVTQMGQEVILRCVPISNHLYFYWYRQILGQKVEFLVSFYNNEISEKSEIFDDQFSVERPDGSNFTLKIRSTKLEDSAMYFCASRSTGYPEAFFGQGTRLTVV.

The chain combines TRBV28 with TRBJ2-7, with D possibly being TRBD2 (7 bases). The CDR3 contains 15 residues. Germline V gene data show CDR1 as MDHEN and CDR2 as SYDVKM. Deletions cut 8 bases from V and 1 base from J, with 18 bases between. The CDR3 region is CASGGAGFLSYEQYF. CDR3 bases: TGTGCCAGCGGGGGGGCTGGTTTTCTTTCCTACGAGCAGTACTTC.

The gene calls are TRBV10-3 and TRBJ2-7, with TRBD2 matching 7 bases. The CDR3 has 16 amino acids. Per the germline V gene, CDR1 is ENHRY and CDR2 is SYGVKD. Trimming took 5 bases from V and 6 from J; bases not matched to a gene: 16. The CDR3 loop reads CAISKRASGQEPEQYF. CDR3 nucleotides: TGTGCCATCAGTAAAAGGGCTAGCGGCCAGGAGCCCGAGCAGTACTTC.

This chain's CDR3 is CASSLGWGETEAFF. The CDR3 DNA reads as TGCGCCAGCAGCTTGGGATGGGGCGAGACTGAAGCTTTCTTT. This chain links TRBV5-1 with TRBJ1-1, with a tentative D call TRBD1 (5 bases). Trimming shortened V by 0 bases and J by 5 bases, and 11 bases separated the two germline ends. This CDR3 contains 14 residues. The germline CDR1 and CDR2 sequences are SGHRS and YFSETQ.